This TCR beta chain emerged from a study of control samples from healthy donors and cancer patients (dated by TCRdb to between 2020 and 2021). The CDR3 holds 12 amino acids from the cysteine to the phenylalanine. The retained sequence is limited to the CDR3, 36 bases, with the frame set at the first base. At the junction V is shortened by 3 bases and J by 5 bases, with 7 bases in between. From the germline V gene (reference sequence), CDR1 is SEHNR and CDR2 is FQNEAQ. About this clone itself: Its target antigen remains unknown. No base qualities exist here, and no much larger clone lies one base off it.

Receptor libraries were prepared by the immunoSEQ multiplex PCR assay. Here the immuneACCESS table is served through TCRdb, limited to in-frame sequences with V and J called. Missing clones are a known gap in these copies; in checked studies unresolved V genes cover under half, and the rest lacks a known reason. A total of 150,000 or so clones appear in this sample, around 93% of them only once. Over 4% of the sample lies in the top ten. Sequencing used blood. The clonotype was recovered from a woman aged 55-70 years in good health. The V and J genes are TRBV7-9 and TRBJ1-1; the D segment could be TRBD1, given 5 matching bases. The nucleotide sequence is given as TGTGCCAGCAGCTTGGGGGAGACTGAAGCTTTCTTT. This yields the protein CASSLGETEAFF.